This note documents a single T cell receptor (beta chain) sequence. The length of the CDR3 is 16 residues. V shed 3 bases, J shed 4 bases, and the junction held 12 bases outside the gene matches. CDR1 MGHRA and CDR2 YSYEKL come from the germline V gene. The record originates from a study of blood T cell repertoires in COVID-19. About the research overall: Sites across the United States, Italy and Spain contributed samples from acute and convalescent COVID-19. T cells, B-cell-depleted T cells, or PBMCs provided the cDNA or gDNA that served as material.

As handled by the study authors: Cell counts per sample came from amplifying reference gene primers. Here immunoSEQ multiplex PCR was the method, and the copy in TCRdb shows in-frame clones only, minus some. Clone size and the V and J calls come from that table; the DNA yielded D and trimming. Found here are roughly 150,000 clones, 65% to 90% of them singletons; the top ten hold almost 10%. Sequencing was carried out using peripheral blood. The chain joins TRBV4-1 to TRBJ2-7, with 7 nucleotides matching TRBD1. The receptor's source is a woman in her 50s with acute or convalescent COVID-19. DNA for the CDR3: TGCGCCAGCAGCCAGGACTCCGGGACAGCCGTTTACGAGCAGTACTTC. Protein sequence: CASSQDSGTAVYEQYF.